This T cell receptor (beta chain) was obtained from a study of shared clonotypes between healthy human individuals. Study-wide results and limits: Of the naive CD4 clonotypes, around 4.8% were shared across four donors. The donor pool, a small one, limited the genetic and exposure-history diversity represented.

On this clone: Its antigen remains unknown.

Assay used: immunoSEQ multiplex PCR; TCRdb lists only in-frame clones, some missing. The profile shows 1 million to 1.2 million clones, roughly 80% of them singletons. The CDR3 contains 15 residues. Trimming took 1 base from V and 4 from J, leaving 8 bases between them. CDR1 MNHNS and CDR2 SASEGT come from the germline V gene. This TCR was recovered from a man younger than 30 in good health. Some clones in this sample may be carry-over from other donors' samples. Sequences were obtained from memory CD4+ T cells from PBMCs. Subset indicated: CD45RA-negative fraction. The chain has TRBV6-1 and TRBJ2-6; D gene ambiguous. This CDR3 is CASSEDLPGANVLTF. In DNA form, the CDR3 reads TGTGCCAGCAGTGAAGATCTACCGGGGGCCAACGTCCTGACTTTC.